This T cell receptor (beta chain) appears in the sequencing data of a study of molecular identifiers for immune sequencing clone quantification. Libraries of bulk TCR were made by previously described methods (with listed TCR primers). TCRdb reprocessed the PCR reads with MiXCR, giving one entry per CDR3 protein. Among around 480,000 distinct CDR3 sequences listed, roughly 25% were seen once. Sorted inputs of about 20,000 to 1,000,000 cells, with 10%, 30% or 50% RNA, yielded naive CD8 libraries. The sorting of naive CD8 T cells used the CD8+CD4-CCR7+CD45RA+ phenotype. The V and J ends lost 5 bases and 2 bases respectively, with 13 bases between them. The CDR3 runs 15 residues. Germline V gene lookup returns CDR1 MNHEY and CDR2 SVGAGI.

The TCR sequence derives from a human donor in good health. Some libraries in this study had Jurkat cell RNA spiked in. Sequencing used naive CD8+ T cells from blood, with Jurkat cell RNA spiked in. Stated subset: FACS-sorted CD8+CD4-CCR7+CD45RA+ naive T cells. The V call is TRBV6-5, the J call TRBJ2-1, with a weak D call TRBD1 (6 bases). CDR3 residues: CASSTDSSPYNEQFF. CDR3 coding DNA: TGTGCCAGCAGTACGGACAGTAGCCCCTACAATGAGCAGTTCTTC.